Sequencing of this T cell receptor (beta chain) was carried out in a study of blood T cell repertoires in COVID-19. The CDR3 has 13 amino acids. The V gene's germline CDR1 is SGHTA and CDR2 FQGTGA. Between the trimmed V and J ends, which lost 5 bases and 5 bases, there was a span of 12 bases. Profiling relied on immunoSEQ multiplex PCR, and the TCRdb table lists in-frame clones only, not all of them. The repertoire consists of about 240,000 clones, with 80% to 95% occurring once and the leading ten covering roughly 0.79%. The sequencing input was peripheral blood. This chain connects TRBV7-3 to TRBJ2-5, with D possibly matching TRBD1 (5 bases). The receptor was derived from a man aged 30 to 45 with COVID-19, enrolled during active disease. The DNA of the CDR3 is TGTGCCAGCAGCCAACCTGGACATGAGACCCAGTACTTC. Its translation: CASSQPGHETQYF.